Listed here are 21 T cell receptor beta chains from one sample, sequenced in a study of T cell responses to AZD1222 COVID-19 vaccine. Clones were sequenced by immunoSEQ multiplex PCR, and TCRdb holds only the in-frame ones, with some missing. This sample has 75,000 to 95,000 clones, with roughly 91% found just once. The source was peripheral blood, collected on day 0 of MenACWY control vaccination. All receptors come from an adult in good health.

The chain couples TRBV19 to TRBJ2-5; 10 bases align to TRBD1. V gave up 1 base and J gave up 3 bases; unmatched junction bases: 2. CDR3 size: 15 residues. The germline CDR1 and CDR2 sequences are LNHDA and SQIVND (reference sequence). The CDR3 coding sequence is TGTGCCAGTAGTATAGGGGGGACAGGGGAAGAGACCCAGTACTTC. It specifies CASSIGGTGEETQYF.

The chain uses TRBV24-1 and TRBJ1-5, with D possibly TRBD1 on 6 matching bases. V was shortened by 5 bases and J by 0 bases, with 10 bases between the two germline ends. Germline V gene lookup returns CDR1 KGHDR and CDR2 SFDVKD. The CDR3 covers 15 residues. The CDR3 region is CATSGTVDSNQPQHF. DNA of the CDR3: TGTGCCACCAGTGGGACAGTCGATAGCAATCAGCCCCAGCATTTT.

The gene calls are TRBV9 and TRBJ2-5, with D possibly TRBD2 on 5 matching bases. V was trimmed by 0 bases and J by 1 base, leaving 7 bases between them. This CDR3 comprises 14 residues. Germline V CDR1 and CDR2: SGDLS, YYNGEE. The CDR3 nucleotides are TGTGCCAGCAGCGTAGGAGGGTTCCAAGAGACCCAGTACTTC. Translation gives CASSVGGFQETQYF.

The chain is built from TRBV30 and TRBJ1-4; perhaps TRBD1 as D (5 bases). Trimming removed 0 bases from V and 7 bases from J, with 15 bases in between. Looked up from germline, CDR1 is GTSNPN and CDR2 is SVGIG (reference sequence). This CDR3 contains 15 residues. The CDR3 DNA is TGTGCCTGGAGTGTACCGGGGCGTCCACTTGAAAAACTGTTTTTT. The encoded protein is CAWSVPGRPLEKLFF.

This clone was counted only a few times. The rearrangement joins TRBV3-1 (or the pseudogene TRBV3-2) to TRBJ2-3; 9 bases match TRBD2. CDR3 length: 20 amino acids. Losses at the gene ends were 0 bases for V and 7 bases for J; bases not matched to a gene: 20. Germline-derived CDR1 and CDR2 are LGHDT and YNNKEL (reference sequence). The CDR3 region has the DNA TGTGCCAGCAGCCAAGATCGAGGTGGGTTGGCGGGGGGGCCAGTAAATACGCAGTATTTT. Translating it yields CASSQDRGGLAGGPVNTQYF.

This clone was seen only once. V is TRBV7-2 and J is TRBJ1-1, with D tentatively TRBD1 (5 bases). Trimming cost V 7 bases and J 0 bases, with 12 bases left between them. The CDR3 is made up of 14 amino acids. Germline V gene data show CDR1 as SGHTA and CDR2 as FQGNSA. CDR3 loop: CASNTRGVNTEAFF. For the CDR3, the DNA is TGTGCCAGCAATACGAGAGGGGTGAACACTGAAGCTTTCTTT.

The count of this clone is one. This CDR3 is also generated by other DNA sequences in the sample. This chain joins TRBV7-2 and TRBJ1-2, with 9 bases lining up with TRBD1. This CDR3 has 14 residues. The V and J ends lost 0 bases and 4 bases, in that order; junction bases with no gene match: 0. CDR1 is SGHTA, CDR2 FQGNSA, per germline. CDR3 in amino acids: CASSLATGGYGYTF. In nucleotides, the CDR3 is TGTGCCAGCAGCTTAGCGACAGGGGGCTATGGCTACACCTTC.

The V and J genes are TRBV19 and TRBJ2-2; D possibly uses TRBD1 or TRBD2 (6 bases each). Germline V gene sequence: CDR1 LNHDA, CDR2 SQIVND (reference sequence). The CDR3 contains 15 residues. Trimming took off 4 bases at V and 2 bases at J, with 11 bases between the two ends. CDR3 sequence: CASSTPGANTGELFF. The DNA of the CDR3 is TGTGCCAGTAGTACCCCGGGGGCCAACACCGGGGAGCTGTTTTTT.

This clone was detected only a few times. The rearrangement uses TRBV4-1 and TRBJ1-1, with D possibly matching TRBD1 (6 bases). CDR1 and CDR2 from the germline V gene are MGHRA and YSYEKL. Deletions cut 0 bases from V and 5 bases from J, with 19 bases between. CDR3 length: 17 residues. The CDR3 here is CASSQDIGGVARTEAFF. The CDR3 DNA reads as TGCGCCAGCAGCCAAGATATCGGGGGCGTCGCGAGGACTGAAGCTTTCTTT.

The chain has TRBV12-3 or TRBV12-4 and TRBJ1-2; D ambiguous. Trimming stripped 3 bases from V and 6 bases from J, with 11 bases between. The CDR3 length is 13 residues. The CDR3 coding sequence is TGTGCCAGCAGTTTTTCGGGGAGGGATGGCTACACCTTC. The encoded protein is CASSFSGRDGYTF.

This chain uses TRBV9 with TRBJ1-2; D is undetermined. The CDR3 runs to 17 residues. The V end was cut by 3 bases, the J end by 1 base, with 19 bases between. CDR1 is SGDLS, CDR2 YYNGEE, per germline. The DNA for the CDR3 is TGTGCCAGCAGCGACCGTCCCGGGAGGGAAATTAACTATGGCTACACCTTC. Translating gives CASSDRPGREINYGYTF.

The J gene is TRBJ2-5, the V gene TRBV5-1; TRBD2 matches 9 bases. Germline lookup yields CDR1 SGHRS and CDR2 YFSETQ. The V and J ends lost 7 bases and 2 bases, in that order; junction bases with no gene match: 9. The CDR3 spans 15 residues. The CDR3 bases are TGCGCCAGCGCAGTAGCGGGGGCGTCACAAGAGACCCAGTACTTC. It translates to CASAVAGASQETQYF.

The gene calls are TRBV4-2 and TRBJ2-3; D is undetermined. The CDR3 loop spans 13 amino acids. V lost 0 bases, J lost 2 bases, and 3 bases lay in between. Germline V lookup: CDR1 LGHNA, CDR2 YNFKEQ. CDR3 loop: CASSQETTDTQYF. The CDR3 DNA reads TGTGCCAGCAGCCAAGAGACCACAGATACGCAGTATTTT.

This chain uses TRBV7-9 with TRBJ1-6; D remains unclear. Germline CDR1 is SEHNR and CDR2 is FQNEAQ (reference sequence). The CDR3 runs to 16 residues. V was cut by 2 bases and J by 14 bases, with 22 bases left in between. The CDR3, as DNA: TGTGCCAGCAGCTTAAATACCGGGCCTGGGGAAGTCACCCTCCACTTT. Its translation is CASSLNTGPGEVTLHF.

The CDR3 loop reads CASGVRQISSGNTIYF. The CDR3 DNA sequence: TGTGCTAGTGGCGTCCGACAGATAAGCTCTGGAAACACCATATATTTT. The chain uses TRBV12-5 and TRBJ1-3; tentative D call: TRBD1 (5 bases). In germline, CDR1 is LGHNT, CDR2 FRNRAP. V was clipped by 6 bases and J by 0 bases, with 15 bases between them. The CDR3 runs to 16 residues.

CDR3: CASSLVYREFSNQPQHF. DNA for the CDR3: TGTGCCAGCAGCTTGGTATACAGGGAATTTAGCAATCAGCCCCAGCATTTT. The rearrangement links TRBV5-8 to TRBJ1-5, with D possibly being TRBD1 (6 bases). CDR1 is SGHTS and CDR2 is YDEGEE in the germline V gene. This CDR3 has 17 residues. The germline V and J ends were trimmed by 0 bases and 0 bases, with 13 bases remaining between them.

The CDR3 loop is CASGGNRGYTEAFF. As DNA, the CDR3 is TGTGCCAGCGGGGGGAACAGGGGGTATACTGAAGCTTTCTTT. The rearrangement links TRBV28 to TRBJ1-1, with 8 positions matching TRBD1. Germline trimming cut 8 bases from V and 5 bases from J; bases unmatched to any gene: 10. Germline V gives CDR1 MDHEN, CDR2 SYDVKM. CDR3 length: 14 amino acids.

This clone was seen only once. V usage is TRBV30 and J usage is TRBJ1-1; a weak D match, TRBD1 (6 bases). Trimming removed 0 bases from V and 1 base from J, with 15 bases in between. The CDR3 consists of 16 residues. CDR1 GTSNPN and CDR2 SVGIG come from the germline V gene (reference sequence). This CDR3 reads CAWSVRSGHQNTEAFF. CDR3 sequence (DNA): TGTGCCTGGAGTGTGAGATCGGGACACCAGAACACTGAAGCTTTCTTT.

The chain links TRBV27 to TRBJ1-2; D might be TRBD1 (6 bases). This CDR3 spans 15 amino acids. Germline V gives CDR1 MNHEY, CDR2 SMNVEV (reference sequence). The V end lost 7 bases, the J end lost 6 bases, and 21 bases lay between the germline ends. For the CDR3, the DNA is TGTGCCAGCACCCGAAGGGGGGGGGAGGTGAATGGCTACACCTTC. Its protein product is CASTRRGGEVNGYTF.

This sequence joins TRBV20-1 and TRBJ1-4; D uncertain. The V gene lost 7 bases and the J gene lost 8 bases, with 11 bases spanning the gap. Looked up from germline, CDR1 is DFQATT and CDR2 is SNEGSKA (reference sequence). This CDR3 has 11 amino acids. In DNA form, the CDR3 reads TGCAGTGTCGCACTTAAAGAAAAACTGTTTTTT. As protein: CSVALKEKLFF.

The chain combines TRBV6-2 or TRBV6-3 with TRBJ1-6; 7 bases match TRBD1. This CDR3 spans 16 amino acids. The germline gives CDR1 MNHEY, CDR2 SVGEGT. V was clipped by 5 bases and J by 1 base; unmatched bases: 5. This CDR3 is CASSAAGGSYNSPLHF. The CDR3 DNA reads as TGTGCCAGCAGTGCCGCAGGGGGATCCTATAATTCACCCCTCCACTTT.